The 20 T cell receptor beta chains presented below share a single source sample, sequenced in a study of PD-1 blockade in classical Hodgkin lymphoma. Assay: immunoSEQ multiplex PCR; the TCRdb copy retains only in-frame clones and omits some. The sample holds some 30,000 clones, roughly 87% seen once. Documented time point: cycle 4 day 1 (C4D1), after five to seven weeks of nivolumab. All patients experienced relapse after autologous stem cell transplantation, and brentuximab vedotin exposure was variable. This sample comprised peripheral blood mononuclear cells (PBMCs), obtained before the fourth cycle of nivolumab. The receptors derive from a human donor with classical Hodgkin lymphoma.

The J gene is TRBJ2-3, the V gene TRBV7-2; D may be TRBD2 (7 bases). Germline V gene data show CDR1 as SGHTA and CDR2 as FQGNSA. The CDR3 runs to 16 residues. Trimming cost V 4 bases and J 1 base, with 15 bases left between them. The DNA of the CDR3 is TGTGCCAGCAGCTCTACTGGGGGGGCCGGCACAGATACGCAGTATTTT. Protein sequence: CASSSTGGAGTDTQYF.

The chain joins TRBV5-5 to TRBJ1-2; 7 positions match TRBD1. CDR1 is SGHKS and CDR2 is YYEKEE in the germline V gene (reference sequence). CDR3 length: 18 residues. Trimming cost V 0 bases and J 5 bases; bases outside gene matches: 16. The CDR3 here is CASSLESGTDLFLYGYTF. CDR3 DNA: TGTGCCAGCAGCTTGGAGAGTGGGACAGATCTCTTCCTTTATGGCTACACCTTC.

This chain uses TRBV5-1 with TRBJ1-1, with D possibly TRBD1 on 5 matching bases. Germline CDR1 SGHRS, CDR2 YFSETQ. The CDR3 spans 17 residues. Trimming took 4 bases from V and 0 from J, leaving 19 bases between them. The CDR3 sequence is CASSPGLKLSMNTEAFF. The CDR3, as DNA: TGCGCCAGCAGCCCGGGACTCAAGCTCTCTATGAACACTGAAGCTTTCTTT. The variable domain in full, completed from reference TRBV5-1 and TRBJ1-1, reads KAGVTQTPRYLIKTRGQQVTLSCSPISGHRSVSWYQQTPGQGLQFLFEYFSETQRNKGNFPGRFSGRQFSNSRSEMNVSTLELGDSALYLCASSPGLKLSMNTEAFFGQGTRLTVV.

This clone was observed a few times. This chain joins TRBV2 and TRBJ2-7; no reliable D call. The germline CDR1 and CDR2 sequences are SNHLY and FYNNEI. The length of the CDR3 is 12 residues. Trimming took 2 bases from V and 4 from J, leaving 6 bases between them. Written as DNA, the CDR3 is TGTGCCAGCAGTGAACAGAGGTACGAGCAGTACTTC. As protein: CASSEQRYEQYF.

The chain has TRBV2 and TRBJ2-5, with 7 bases lining up with TRBD2. This CDR3 contains 13 residues. Germline CDR1 SNHLY, CDR2 FYNNEI. V shed 6 bases and J 9 bases; nucleotides not matched to a gene: 10. The CDR3 DNA is TGTGCCAGCAGCCCCCGGGGGGTAGCGGCCCAGTACTTC. Translated: CASSPRGVAAQYF.

This rearrangement joins TRBV30 to TRBJ2-3; 7 bases align to TRBD2. The V and J ends lost 0 bases and 8 bases, in that order; junction bases with no gene match: 11. The CDR3 is made up of 15 amino acids. CDR1 is GTSNPN, CDR2 SVGIG, per germline (reference sequence). The CDR3 sequence is CAWSVPSAPGGTQYF. In DNA, the CDR3 is TGTGCCTGGAGTGTACCAAGCGCTCCGGGGGGTACGCAGTATTTT.

This chain connects TRBV25-1 to TRBJ1-5; D remains unclear. Germline CDR1 reads MGHDK; CDR2 reads SYGVNS. This CDR3 spans 14 amino acids. V was shortened by 5 bases and J by 0 bases, with 8 bases between the two germline ends. Here the CDR3 DNA reads TGTGCCAGCAGTTTGGGTTATAGCAATCAGCCCCAGCATTTT. It encodes CASSLGYSNQPQHF. Looking up the rest from reference TRBV25-1 and TRBJ1-5 gives the full variable domain: EADIYQTPRYLVIGTGKKITLECSQTMGHDKMYWYQQDPGMELHLIHYSYGVNSTEKGDLSSESTVSRIRTEHFPLTLESARPSHTSQYLCASSLGYSNQPQHFGDGTRLSIL.

V gene TRBV6-1 combines with J gene TRBJ2-3; D gene unclear. Germline values: CDR1 MNHNS, CDR2 SASEGT. V was trimmed by 4 bases and J by 2 bases, leaving 10 bases between them. The CDR3 consists of 14 residues. The CDR3 nucleotides are TGTGCCAGCAGTGCCCCGGATTACACAGATACGCAGTATTTT. It translates to CASSAPDYTDTQYF.

The chain has TRBV7-3 and TRBJ2-2, with D uncertain. The CDR3 loop spans 15 amino acids. V was cut by 1 base and J by 7 bases, with 13 bases left in between. CDR1 SGHTA and CDR2 FQGTGA come from the germline V gene. CDR3 coding DNA: TGTGCCAGCAGCTTAAATTCGTTGCAGAGCGGGGAGCTGTTTTTT. Translated, it gives CASSLNSLQSGELFF.

The chain employs TRBV12-5 and TRBJ2-1, with D maybe TRBD2 (7 bases). CDR1 is LGHNT, CDR2 FRNRAP, per germline. V lost 7 bases and J 9 bases, leaving 16 bases between the germline ends. The CDR3 consists of 13 residues. In nucleotides, the CDR3 is TGTGCTAGTGTTGGGGGGGCGAACAGTGAGCAGTTCTTC. This sequence encodes CASVGGANSEQFF. Full variable domain (outside the CDR3, taken from reference TRBV12-5 and TRBJ2-1): DARVTQTPRHKVTEMGQEVTMRCQPILGHNTVFWYRQTMMQGLELLAYFRNRAPLDDSGMPKDRFSAEMPDATLATLKIQPSEPRDSAVYFCASVGGANSEQFFGPGTRLTVL.

The chain links TRBV29-1 to TRBJ1-2; D is uncertain. Trimming removed 6 bases at V and 1 base at J, with 12 bases between. The V gene's germline CDR1 is SQVTM and CDR2 ANQGSEA. This CDR3 spans 13 amino acids. The CDR3 sequence is CSVQTLINYGYTF. DNA for the CDR3: TGCAGCGTCCAAACTCTGATTAACTATGGCTACACCTTC.

The count of this clone is one. The V call is TRBV5-3, the J call TRBJ2-5, with D hard to call. TRBV5-3 is recorded as an ORF, its role being uncertain. V was clipped by 4 bases and J by 5 bases, with 9 bases between them. This CDR3 is built from 12 residues. The DNA for the CDR3 is TGTGCCAGAAGCCAACCCCGCGAGACCCAGTACTTC. This translates into CARSQPRETQYF.

The chain couples TRBV10-2 to TRBJ2-7; possible D gene TRBD2, 6 bases. The V end lost 8 bases, the J end lost 4 bases, and 6 bases lay between the germline ends. This CDR3 is built from 10 residues. Looked up from germline, CDR1 is WSHSY and CDR2 is SAAADI. CDR3 in amino acids: CASRGYEQYF. CDR3 coding DNA: TGCGCCAGCCGGGGGTACGAGCAGTACTTC.

V and J are TRBV7-2 and TRBJ1-2, with D perhaps matching TRBD1 (5 bases). The V gene lost 1 base and the J gene lost 7 bases, with 16 bases spanning the gap. Germline loops: CDR1 SGHTA, CDR2 FQGNSA. The CDR3 consists of 15 residues. CDR3 region: CASSLVKSGLAGYTF. Written as DNA, the CDR3 is TGTGCCAGCAGCTTAGTTAAGTCAGGGCTAGCTGGCTACACCTTC.

The chain couples TRBV7-8 to TRBJ2-3; 10 bases align to TRBD2. The V gene's germline CDR1 is SGHVS and CDR2 FQNEAQ. Unmatched junction bases numbered 11, after V lost 3 bases and J lost 2 bases. The CDR3 totals 18 residues. For the CDR3, the DNA is TGTGCCAGCAGCTTTGATCCCGGGACTAGCGCGGCCACAGATACGCAGTATTTT. Translation: CASSFDPGTSAATDTQYF.

This clone occurred a few times. CDR3 sequence: CASSPPGSGVIYEQYF. CDR3 coding DNA: TGTGCCAGCAGCCCACCAGGGAGCGGGGTAATCTACGAGCAGTACTTC. The chain is built from TRBV28 and TRBJ2-7, with 7 positions matching TRBD2. V shed 6 bases, J shed 3 bases, and the junction held 14 bases outside the gene matches. Looked up from germline, CDR1 is MDHEN and CDR2 is SYDVKM. This CDR3 comprises 16 residues.

This clone has only a few counts. The chain uses TRBV27 and TRBJ1-3, with 9 bases lining up with TRBD1. CDR3 length equals 14 residues. Trimming at V came to 6 bases and at J to 0 bases, leaving 0 bases not matched to a gene. Looked up from germline, CDR1 is MNHEY and CDR2 is SMNVEV (reference sequence). The CDR3 nucleotides read TGTGCCAGCAGGACAGGGGGCTCTGGAAACACCATATATTTT. It is translated as CASRTGGSGNTIYF.

V gene TRBV11-3 combines with J gene TRBJ2-7, with 7 bases that match TRBD2. Trimming removed 0 bases from V and 2 bases from J; junction bases left unmatched: 7. The CDR3 covers 16 residues. Germline CDR1 reads SGHNT; CDR2 reads YENEEA. CDR3 in DNA: TGTGCCAGCAGCTTAGAAACGCCGGGACTAACCTACGAGCAGTACTTC. Residues: CASSLETPGLTYEQYF.

The chain carries TRBV10-3 and TRBJ2-3; 12 nucleotides match TRBD2. Germline assignment: CDR1 ENHRY and CDR2 SYGVKD. With V trimmed by 10 bases and J by 2 bases, 4 bases remained unmatched. The CDR3 is 14 amino acids. CDR3 bases: TGTGCCACCTCTAGCGGGGGGGACACAGATACGCAGTATTTT. Translation gives CATSSGGDTDTQYF.

The V call is TRBV30, the J call TRBJ1-1; D is unclear. Trimming took off 8 bases at V and 0 bases at J, with 13 bases between the two ends. This CDR3 has 13 residues. Germline V gives CDR1 GTSNPN, CDR2 SVGIG (reference sequence). CDR3 region: CAVRWVMNTEAFF. In DNA, the CDR3 is TGTGCCGTGCGTTGGGTCATGAACACTGAAGCTTTCTTT.